Listed below are T cell receptor beta chains from one sample, sequenced in a study of OX40 agonist ivuxolimab in advanced cancers. TCRdb keeps only in-frame clones here, not all; method: immunoSEQ multiplex PCR. The sample has around 40,000 clones; 75% to 90% are singletons. Sequencing was performed on CD4+ or CD8+ T cells sorted from blood, taken in a trial of the OX40 agonist ivuxolimab. The receptors here all came from an adult with an advanced solid tumor such as melanoma, head and neck, liver or kidney cancer. The CDR3 runs from the conserved cysteine through the conserved F or W. The D gene is left open where the match is weak. Clone size is stated in some rows and not others, as once, few, many or a class when expanded.

d_gene	len	abundance	j_gene	v_gene	CDR3nt	CDR3aa
-	13	-	TRBJ1-5	TRBV6-1	TGTGCCAGCAGTGCGGGTAGGGTACAGCCCCAGCATTTT	CASSAGRVQPQHF
-	13	-	TRBJ2-1	TRBV7-7	TGTGCCAGCAGCTTCGCGGGGGCGAATGAGCAGTTCTTC	CASSFAGANEQFF
TRBD2	14	-	TRBJ2-5	TRBV6-6	TGTGCCAGCAGTTATAGCGGGGGTAGTGAGACCCAGTACTTC	CASSYSGGSETQYF
TRBD2	15	-	TRBJ2-3	TRBV5-1	TGCGCCAGCAGCGTCCAGCGGGGGAGCACAGATACGCAGTATTTT	CASSVQRGSTDTQYF
-	13	-	TRBJ2-3	TRBV6-1	TGTGCCAGCCAAGACCTAGTGGCAGATACGCAGTATTTT	CASQDLVADTQYF
-	14	-	TRBJ2-5	TRBV7-2	TGTGCCAGCCAACCCGGGTCGAGGATCGGGACCCAGTACTTC	CASQPGSRIGTQYF
TRBD1	18	once	TRBJ2-6	TRBV9	TGTGCCAGCAGCCCATCTGGACAGGGGGCCGCTGGGGCCAACGTCCTGACTTTC	CASSPSGQGAAGANVLTF
TRBD1	16	-	TRBJ1-3	TRBV7-9	TGTACCAGCAGCTTAATGGGACAGGGGTCTGGAAACACCATATATTTT	CTSSLMGQGSGNTIYF
-	16	once	TRBJ2-2	TRBV2	TGTGCCAGCAGTGAAGCCTCGCCCGGTATGACCGGGGAGCTGTTTTTT	CASSEASPGMTGELFF
-	14	few	TRBJ1-2	TRBV5-4	TGTGCCAGCAGCGCCGGGGACGACCGGTATGGCTACACCTTC	CASSAGDDRYGYTF
-	14	-	TRBJ1-1	TRBV9	TGTGCCAGCAGCGTAGTTGCAGGGAACACTGAAGCTTTCTTT	CASSVVAGNTEAFF
TRBD2	15	-	TRBJ2-7	TRBV11-2	TGTGCCAGCAGCCCCCTAGCGGGAGGGCCAGGCGAGCAGTACTTC	CASSPLAGGPGEQYF
-	11	-	TRBJ2-5	TRBV7-9	TGTGCCAGCAGCCTCTGGGAGACCCAGTACTTC	CASSLWETQYF
-	14	-	TRBJ2-1	TRBV7-3	TGTGCCAGCAGCCCAACCGGGACTGAGAATGAGCAGTTCTTC	CASSPTGTENEQFF
-	15	once	TRBJ1-1	TRBV6-5	TGTGCCAGCAGTTACTCGAGTCAGGTGAACACTGAAGCTTTCTTT	CASSYSSQVNTEAFF
TRBD1	13	once	TRBJ2-7	TRBV10-3	TGTGCCATCAGTACAGGGGGTCGCTACGAGCAGTACTTC	CAISTGGRYEQYF
-	16	-	TRBJ1-3	TRBV30	TGTGCCTGGAGCGTACGAGGCGGTGGTACTGGAAACACCATATATTTT	CAWSVRGGGTGNTIYF
TRBD2	14	once	TRBJ2-7	TRBV10-3	TGTGCCATCAGAGCTAGCGGGGGGGCGGGAGAGCAGTACTTC	CAIRASGGAGEQYF
-	15	-	TRBJ2-3	TRBV9	TGTGCCAGCAGCGACCCCCAGGGGAACACAGATACGCAGTATTTT	CASSDPQGNTDTQYF
-	13	-	TRBJ2-6	TRBV29-1	TGCAGCGTCCGGACATCCGGGGCCAACGTCCTGACTTTC	CSVRTSGANVLTF
-	14	-	TRBJ1-2	TRBV7-9	TGTGCCAGCACCCAAGGGGGGCGGAACTATGGCTACACCTTC	CASTQGGRNYGYTF
-	15	few	TRBJ1-4	TRBV4-1	TGCGCCAGCAGCACTCGGACCCTGGAGGATGAAAAACTGTTTTTT	CASSTRTLEDEKLFF
TRBD1	16	-	TRBJ1-6	TRBV28	TGTGCCAGCAGCGGTCGGACAGGGCAAGGGAATTCACCCCTCCACTTT	CASSGRTGQGNSPLHF
-	12	-	TRBJ1-6	TRBV4-1	TGCGCCAGCAGCCAAGAATGGGGGCCCCTCCACTTT	CASSQEWGPLHF
-	16	-	TRBJ2-3	TRBV14	TGTGCCAGCAGCCCCTACCGGACAGCTAGCATAGATACGCAGTATTTT	CASSPYRTASIDTQYF
-	17	-	TRBJ1-3	TRBV18	TGTGCCAGCTCCCTCAAAACCCGGACATATTCTGGAAACACCATATATTTT	CASSLKTRTYSGNTIYF
-	15	-	TRBJ1-5	TRBV19	TGTGCCAGTAGTTCAACAGGGACCTCTAATCAGCCCCAGCATTTT	CASSSTGTSNQPQHF
-	14	-	TRBJ2-1	TRBV5-1	TGCGCCAGCAGCTTGGGGGCCACGGTGGATGAGCAGTTCTTC	CASSLGATVDEQFF
-	15	few	TRBJ1-6	TRBV5-8	TGTGCCAGCAGCTTGCTCTCCGGAGGCAATTCACCCCTCCACTTT	CASSLLSGGNSPLHF
TRBD2	12	-	TRBJ2-7	TRBV6-1	TGTGCCAGCGGAGGGACTAGTCGCGAGCAGTACTTC	CASGGTSREQYF
TRBD2	14	-	TRBJ2-7	TRBV7-3	TGTGCCAGCAGCCTAACGGGACTAGCAAGGGAGCAGTACTTC	CASSLTGLAREQYF
-	14	-	TRBJ2-7	TRBV9	TGTGCCAGCAGCGTAGTGGTCAGAGACTACGAGCAGTACTTC	CASSVVVRDYEQYF
-	15	-	TRBJ2-2	TRBV11-3	TGTGCCAGCAGCCTCTCAGCGGGGAACACCGGGGAGCTGTTTTTT	CASSLSAGNTGELFF
-	14	-	TRBJ2-5	TRBV7-1	TGTGCCAGCAGCTTAGCAACTGGGCAGGAGACCCAGTACTTC	CASSLATGQETQYF
TRBD2	18	-	TRBJ2-3	TRBV7-2	TGTGCCAGCAGCCCTACTGGGGGGGTACCCTCTCCCACAGATACGCAGTATTTT	CASSPTGGVPSPTDTQYF
-	11	-	TRBJ2-5	TRBV10-3	TGTGCCACCCGGCTTCAAGAGACCCAGTACTTC	CATRLQETQYF
TRBD2	14	-	TRBJ2-1	TRBV7-6	TGTGCCAGCAGCGAAACTAGCACGGGGGGTGAGCAGTTCTTC	CASSETSTGGEQFF
-	15	-	TRBJ1-3	TRBV13	TGTGCCAGCAGCTTAGGGGGGAGTACTGGAAACACCATATATTTT	CASSLGGSTGNTIYF
-	13	-	TRBJ2-2	TRBV11-1	TGTGCCAGCAGCTTCGCGAACACCGGGGAGCTGTTTTTT	CASSFANTGELFF
-	15	-	TRBJ2-1	TRBV29-1	TGCAGCGTTGACGTTCCCCTAAGGGGGGACAATGAGCAGTTCTTC	CSVDVPLRGDNEQFF
-	14	once	TRBJ1-4	TRBV14	TGTGCCAGCAGCCGATTAGGGAGAAATGAAAAACTGTTTTTT	CASSRLGRNEKLFF